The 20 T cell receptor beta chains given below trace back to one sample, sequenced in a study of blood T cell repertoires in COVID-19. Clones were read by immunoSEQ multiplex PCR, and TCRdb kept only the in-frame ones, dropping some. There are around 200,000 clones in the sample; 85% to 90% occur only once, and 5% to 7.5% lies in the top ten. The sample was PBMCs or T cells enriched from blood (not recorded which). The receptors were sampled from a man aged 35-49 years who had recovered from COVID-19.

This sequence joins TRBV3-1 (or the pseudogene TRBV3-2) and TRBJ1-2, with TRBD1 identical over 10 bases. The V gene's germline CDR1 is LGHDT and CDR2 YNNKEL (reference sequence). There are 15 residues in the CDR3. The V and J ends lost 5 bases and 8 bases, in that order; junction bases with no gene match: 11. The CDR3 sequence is CASSYPGTGVIGYTF. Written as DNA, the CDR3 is TGTGCCAGCAGCTATCCCGGGACAGGGGTGATCGGCTACACCTTC.

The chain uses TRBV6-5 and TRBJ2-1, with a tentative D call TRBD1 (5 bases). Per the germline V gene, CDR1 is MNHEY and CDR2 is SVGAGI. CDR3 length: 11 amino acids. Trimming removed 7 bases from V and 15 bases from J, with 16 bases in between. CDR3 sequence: CASKVLVGAFF. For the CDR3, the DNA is TGTGCCAGCAAGGTTCTCGTTGGGGCGTTCTTC.

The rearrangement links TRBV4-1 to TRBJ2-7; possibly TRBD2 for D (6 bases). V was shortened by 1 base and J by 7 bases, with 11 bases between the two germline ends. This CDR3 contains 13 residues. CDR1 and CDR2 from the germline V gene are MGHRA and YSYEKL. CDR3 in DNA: TGCGCCAGCAGCCAAGGGGAAGGGAGGGAGCAGTACTTC. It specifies CASSQGEGREQYF.

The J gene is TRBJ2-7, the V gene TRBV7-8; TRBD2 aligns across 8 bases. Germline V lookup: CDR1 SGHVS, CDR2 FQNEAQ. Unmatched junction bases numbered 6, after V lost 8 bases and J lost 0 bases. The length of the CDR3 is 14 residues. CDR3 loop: CASGIAGSSYEQYF. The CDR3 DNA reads TGTGCCAGCGGAATAGCGGGATCCTCCTACGAGCAGTACTTC.

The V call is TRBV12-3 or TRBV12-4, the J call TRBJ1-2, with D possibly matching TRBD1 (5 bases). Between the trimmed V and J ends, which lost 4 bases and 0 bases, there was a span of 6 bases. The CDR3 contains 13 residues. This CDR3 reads CASSWDSNYGYTF. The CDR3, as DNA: TGTGCCAGCAGTTGGGACTCTAACTATGGCTACACCTTC.

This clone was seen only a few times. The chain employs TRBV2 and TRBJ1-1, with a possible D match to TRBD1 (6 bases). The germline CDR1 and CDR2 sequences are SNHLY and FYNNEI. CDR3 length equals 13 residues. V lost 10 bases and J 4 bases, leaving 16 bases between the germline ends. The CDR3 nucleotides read TGTGCCACAGAACAGGGATTAGGCACTGAAGCTTTCTTT. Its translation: CATEQGLGTEAFF.

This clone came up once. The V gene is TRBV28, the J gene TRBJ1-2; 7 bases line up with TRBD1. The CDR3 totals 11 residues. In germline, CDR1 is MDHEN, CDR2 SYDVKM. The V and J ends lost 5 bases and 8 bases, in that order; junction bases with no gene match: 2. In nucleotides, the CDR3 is TGTGCCAGCAGTCGGGGACAGGGCTACACCTTC. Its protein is CASSRGQGYTF.

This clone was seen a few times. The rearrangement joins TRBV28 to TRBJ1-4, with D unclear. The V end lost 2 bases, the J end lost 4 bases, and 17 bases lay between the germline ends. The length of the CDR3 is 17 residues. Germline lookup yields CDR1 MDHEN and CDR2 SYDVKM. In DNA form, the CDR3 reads TGTGCCAGCAGTTTACGAGCGGTACTCGGGGATAATGAAAAACTGTTTTTT. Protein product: CASSLRAVLGDNEKLFF. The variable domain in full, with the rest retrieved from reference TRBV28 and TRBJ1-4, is DVKVTQSSRYLVKRTGEKVFLECVQDMDHENMFWYRQDPGLGLRLIYFSYDVKMKEKGDIPEGYSVSREKKERFSLILESASTNQTSMYLCASSLRAVLGDNEKLFFGSGTQLSVL.

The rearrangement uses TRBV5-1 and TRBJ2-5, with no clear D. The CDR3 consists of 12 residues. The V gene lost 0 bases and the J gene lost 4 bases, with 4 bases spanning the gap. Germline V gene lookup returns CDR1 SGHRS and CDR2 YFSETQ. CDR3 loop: CASSLGLETQYF. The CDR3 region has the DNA TGCGCCAGCAGCTTGGGACTAGAGACCCAGTACTTC. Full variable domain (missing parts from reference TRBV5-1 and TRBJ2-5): KAGVTQTPRYLIKTRGQQVTLSCSPISGHRSVSWYQQTPGQGLQFLFEYFSETQRNKGNFPGRFSGRQFSNSRSEMNVSTLELGDSALYLCASSLGLETQYFGPGTRLLVL.

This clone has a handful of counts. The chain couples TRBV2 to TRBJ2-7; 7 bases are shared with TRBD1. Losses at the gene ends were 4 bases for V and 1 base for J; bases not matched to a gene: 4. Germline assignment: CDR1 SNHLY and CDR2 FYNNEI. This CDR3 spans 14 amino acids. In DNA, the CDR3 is TGTGCCAGCAGTGGAAGGGACAGATCCTACGAGCAGTACTTC. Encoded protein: CASSGRDRSYEQYF.

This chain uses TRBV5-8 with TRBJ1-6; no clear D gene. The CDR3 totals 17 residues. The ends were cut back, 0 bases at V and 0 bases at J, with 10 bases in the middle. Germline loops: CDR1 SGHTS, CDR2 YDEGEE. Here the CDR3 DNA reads TGTGCCAGCAGCTTGGTTCTCACTACCTCCTATAATTCACCCCTCCACTTT. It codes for CASSLVLTTSYNSPLHF.

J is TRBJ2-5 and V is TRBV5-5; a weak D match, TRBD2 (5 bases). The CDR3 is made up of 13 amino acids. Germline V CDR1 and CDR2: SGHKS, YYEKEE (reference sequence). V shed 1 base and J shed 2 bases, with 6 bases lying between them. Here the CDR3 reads CASSLTSQETQYF. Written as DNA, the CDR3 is TGTGCCAGCAGCTTGACTAGTCAAGAGACCCAGTACTTC. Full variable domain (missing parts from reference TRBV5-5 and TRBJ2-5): DAGVTQSPTHLIKTRGQQVTLRCSPISGHKSVSWYQQVLGQGPQFIFQYYEKEERGRGNFPDRFSARQFPNYSSELNVNALLLGDSALYLCASSLTSQETQYFGPGTRLLVL.

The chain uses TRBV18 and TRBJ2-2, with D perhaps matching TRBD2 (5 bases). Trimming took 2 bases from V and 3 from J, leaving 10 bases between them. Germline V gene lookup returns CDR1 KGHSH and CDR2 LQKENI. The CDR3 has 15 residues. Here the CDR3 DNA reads TGTGCCAGCTCACCAAAAAGCGGACACACCGGGGAGCTGTTTTTT. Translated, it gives CASSPKSGHTGELFF.

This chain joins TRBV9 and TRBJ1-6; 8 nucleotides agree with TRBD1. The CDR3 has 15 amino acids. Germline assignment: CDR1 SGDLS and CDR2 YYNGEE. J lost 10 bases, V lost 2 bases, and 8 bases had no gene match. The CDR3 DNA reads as TGTGCCAGCAGCGTTCTGGACAGGGTCGGCTCACCCCTCCACTTT. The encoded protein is CASSVLDRVGSPLHF.

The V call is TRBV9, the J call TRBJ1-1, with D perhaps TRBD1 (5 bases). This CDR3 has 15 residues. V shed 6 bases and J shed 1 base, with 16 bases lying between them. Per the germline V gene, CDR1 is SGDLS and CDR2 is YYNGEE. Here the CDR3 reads CASTLWSGENTEAFF. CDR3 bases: TGTGCCAGCACCCTTTGGTCGGGGGAGAACACTGAAGCTTTCTTT.

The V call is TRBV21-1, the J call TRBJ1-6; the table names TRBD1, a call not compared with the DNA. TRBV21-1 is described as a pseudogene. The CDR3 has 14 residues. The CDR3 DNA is TGTGCCAGCACCACGGGACAGTCAGCGTCACCCCTCCACTTT. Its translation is CASTTGQSASPLHF.

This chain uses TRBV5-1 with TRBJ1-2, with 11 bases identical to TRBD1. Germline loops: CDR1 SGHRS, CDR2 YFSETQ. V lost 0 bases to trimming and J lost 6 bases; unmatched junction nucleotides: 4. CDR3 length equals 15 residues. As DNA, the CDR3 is TGCGCCAGCAGCTTGGTTGCGGGACAGGGGGATGGCTACACCTTC. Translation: CASSLVAGQGDGYTF.

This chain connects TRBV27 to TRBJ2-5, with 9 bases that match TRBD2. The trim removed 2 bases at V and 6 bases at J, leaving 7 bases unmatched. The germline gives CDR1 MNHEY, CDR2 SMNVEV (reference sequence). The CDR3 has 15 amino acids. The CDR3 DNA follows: TGTGCCAGCAGTTTAGTAGCGGGAGCCGAGCAGACCCAGTACTTC. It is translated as CASSLVAGAEQTQYF.

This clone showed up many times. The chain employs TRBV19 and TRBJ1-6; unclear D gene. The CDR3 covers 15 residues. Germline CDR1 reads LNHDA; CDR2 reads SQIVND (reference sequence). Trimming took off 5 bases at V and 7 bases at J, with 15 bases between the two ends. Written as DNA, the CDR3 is TGTGCCAGTAGTCCGGTAATACAGAAGAATTCACCCCTCCACTTT. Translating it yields CASSPVIQKNSPLHF.

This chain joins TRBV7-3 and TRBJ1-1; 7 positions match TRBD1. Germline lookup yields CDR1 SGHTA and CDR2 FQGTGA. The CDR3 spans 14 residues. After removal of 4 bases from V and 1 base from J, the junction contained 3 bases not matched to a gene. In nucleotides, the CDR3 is TGTGCCAGCAGCTCCGGGACAGCGAACACTGAAGCTTTCTTT. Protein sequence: CASSSGTANTEAFF.